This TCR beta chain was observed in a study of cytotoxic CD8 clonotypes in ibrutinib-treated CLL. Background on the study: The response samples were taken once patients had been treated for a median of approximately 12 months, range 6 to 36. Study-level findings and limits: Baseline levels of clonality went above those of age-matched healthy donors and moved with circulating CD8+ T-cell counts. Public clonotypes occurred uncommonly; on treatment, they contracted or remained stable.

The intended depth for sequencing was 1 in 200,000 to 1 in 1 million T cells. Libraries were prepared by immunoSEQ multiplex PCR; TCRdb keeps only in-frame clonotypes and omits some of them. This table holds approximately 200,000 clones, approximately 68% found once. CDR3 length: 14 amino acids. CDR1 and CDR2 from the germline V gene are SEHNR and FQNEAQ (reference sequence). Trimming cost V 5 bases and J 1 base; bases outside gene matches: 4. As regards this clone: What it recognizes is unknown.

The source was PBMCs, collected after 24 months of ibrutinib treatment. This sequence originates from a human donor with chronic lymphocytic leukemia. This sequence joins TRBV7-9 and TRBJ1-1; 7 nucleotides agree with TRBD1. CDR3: CASSPRGWNTEAFF. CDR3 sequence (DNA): TGTGCCAGCAGCCCCAGGGGGTGGAACACTGAAGCTTTCTTT.